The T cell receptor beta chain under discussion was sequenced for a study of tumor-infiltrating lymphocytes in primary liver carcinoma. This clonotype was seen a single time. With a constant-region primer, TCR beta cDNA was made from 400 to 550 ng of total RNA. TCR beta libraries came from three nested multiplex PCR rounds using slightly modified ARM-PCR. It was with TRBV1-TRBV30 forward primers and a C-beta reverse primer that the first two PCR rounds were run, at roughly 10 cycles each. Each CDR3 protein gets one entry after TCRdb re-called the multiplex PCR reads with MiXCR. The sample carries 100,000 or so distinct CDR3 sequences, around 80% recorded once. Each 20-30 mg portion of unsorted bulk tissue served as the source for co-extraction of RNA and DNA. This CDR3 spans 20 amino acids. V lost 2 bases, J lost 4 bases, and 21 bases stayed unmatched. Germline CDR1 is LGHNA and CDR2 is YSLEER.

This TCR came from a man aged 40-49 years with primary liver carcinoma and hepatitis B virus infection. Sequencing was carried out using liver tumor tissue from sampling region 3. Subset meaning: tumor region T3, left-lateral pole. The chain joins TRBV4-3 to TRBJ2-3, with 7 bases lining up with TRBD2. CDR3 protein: CASSQNLSSGTNGRADTQYF. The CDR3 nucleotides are TGCGCCAGCAGCCAAAATCTTTCCTCCGGGACTAACGGGAGAGCAGATACGCAGTATTTT.